The clone carrying this TCR beta chain has a count of ten or more. Its matching antigen is unknown. The CDR3 extends over 15 amino acids. Losses at the gene ends were 4 bases for V and 7 bases for J; bases not matched to a gene: 10. From germline, CDR1 is MDHEN and CDR2 SYDVKM. This specimen comes from a study of beta chain features in type 1 diabetes. Across the study: Comparable age, gender and cell yields were observed in patients relative to healthy donors. The study's findings and limits: Shorter TCRB CDR3s, moderately but significantly so, were found in Type 1 diabetes patients in all four CD4+ subsets. Any HLA-type effect on TCRB rearrangement remained unresolved here. Type 1 diabetes patients showed fewer insertions and more deletions at VDJ junctions.

Reverse transcription of all isolated RNA meant that expressed TCRB transcripts were sequenced. The table came from immunoSEQ multiplex PCR; TCRdb's copy has only in-frame clones and leaves some out. The sample carries almost 350,000 clones, 7% to 10% recorded once. Sort purity for all populations was recorded as exceeding 98%. Sequencing was carried out using central memory CD4+ T cells from blood. V is TRBV28 and J is TRBJ1-1; 9 bases are shared with TRBD1. The clonotype comes from a man younger than 40 with type 1 diabetes. Written as DNA, the CDR3 is TGTGCCAGCAGTTGGAGAGGGACAGGGAGACTTGAAGCTTTCTTT. Translation gives CASSWRGTGRLEAFF.